This T cell receptor (beta chain) derives from a study of blood T cell repertoires in COVID-19. In the original processing: Counts of nucleated cells, estimated from reference gene primer amplification, were obtained. Profiled with immunoSEQ multiplex PCR; TCRdb holds only in-frame clones, not every one. V and J calls and clone size are as listed in that table; D and trimming were resolved from the DNA. The table shows 500,000 to 600,000 clones, with roughly nine tenths occurring only once. This CDR3 has 15 amino acids. The V gene's germline CDR1 is SNHLY and CDR2 FYNNEI. With 4 bases removed from V and 0 bases from J, the gap between germline ends came to 13 bases.

The sample was peripheral blood. This sequence joins TRBV2 and TRBJ2-7, with a weak D call TRBD2 (5 bases). This TCR was recovered from a woman aged 45-60 years with COVID-19, enrolled during active disease. As DNA, the CDR3 is TGTGCCAGCAGTGTTGAGGGTTTGGGCTCCTACGAGCAGTACTTC. Translation gives CASSVEGLGSYEQYF.